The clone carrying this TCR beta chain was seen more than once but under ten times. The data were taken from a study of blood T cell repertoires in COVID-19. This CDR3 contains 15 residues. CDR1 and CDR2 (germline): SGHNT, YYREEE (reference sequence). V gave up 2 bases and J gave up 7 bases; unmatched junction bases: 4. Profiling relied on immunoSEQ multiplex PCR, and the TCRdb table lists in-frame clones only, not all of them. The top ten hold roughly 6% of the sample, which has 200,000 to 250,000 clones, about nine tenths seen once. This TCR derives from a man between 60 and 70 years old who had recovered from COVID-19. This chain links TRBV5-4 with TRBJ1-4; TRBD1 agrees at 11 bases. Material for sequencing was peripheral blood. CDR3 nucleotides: TGTGCCAGCAGCTTATCCGGGACAGGGGGTGAAAAACTGTTTTTT. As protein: CASSLSGTGGEKLFF.